This record concerns one T cell receptor (beta chain) sequence. The antigen it binds to is not known. No much larger clone is present one base from it, and per-base qualities are unavailable. What the time point label conveys for this sample: blood sample drawn before combined kidney and bone marrow transplant. Thawed PBMCs were FACS-sorted into unstimulated Tregs (CD4+CD25+CD127-), CD4+ non-Tregs (CD4+CD25-), CD4 cells and CD8 cells. The patients were several recipients of combined kidney and bone marrow transplants from the ITN036ST trial, and samples were available only from these trial subjects. Healthy control blood was separated into PBMCs by Ficoll density gradient and cryopreserved, and patient PBMCs were collected both before and after transplant. For TCRbeta CDR3 sequencing, genomic DNA from the sorted cells was extracted using the QIAGEN DNeasy Blood and Tissue Kit. High-throughput TCRbeta CDR3 sequencing, which included PCR amplification with bias correction and internal controls, was done commercially through immunoSEQ. The study's processing was this. A unique productive TCRbeta sequence was defined by the CDR3 nucleotide sequence when primers matched, and otherwise by the CDR3 amino acid sequence together with the Vbeta and Jbeta genes. To correct for sorting error, sequences found in more than one sorted population at a frequency ratio of 2:1 or less were discarded, and the remaining shared sequences were assigned to the population with the higher frequency. A sequence counted as donor-reactive if, in CFSE-low cells, the sequence had a frequency of at least 0.01% and was expanded at least 5-fold compared with unstimulated cells. Repertoire divergence was quantified by Jensen-Shannon divergence calculated from the top 100 TCRbeta sequences ranked by frequency. For samples with multiple sequencing runs, sorting error was corrected separately for each run before the runs were pooled. TCRdb holds this immuneACCESS table with in-frame rearrangements only. Some clones are missing; in checked studies, unresolved V genes explain under half, and the rest has no known cause. The V and J calls and clone size were taken over from that table, and D and trimming were inferred from the DNA. In this sample the table shows roughly 66,000 clones, around nine tenths of which occur a single time. The top ten clonotypes cover over 9.5% of the sample.

Germline trimming amounts to 0 bases on V and 2 bases on J, with 1 as the count of junction bases outside the gene matches. According to the germline V gene, CDR1 reads LGHNA and CDR2 reads YSLEER. From the cysteine up to the phenylalanine, the CDR3 has a length of 15 residues. Only the CDR3 region is kept as DNA, spanning 45 bases read in frame from base 1. The source of the sample is a study of Tregs in tolerant kidney transplant recipients (dated by TCRdb to between 2019 and 2020). General notes on the study: Transplants used related donors with nonmyeloablative bone marrow transplantation; mixed chimerism was transient in the human trials. The study used TCRbeta sequencing to identify donor-specific regulatory T cells before combined kidney and bone marrow transplantation, then tracked those cells after transplant. Broader findings and caveats from the paper: Expanding Tregs with activated donor B cells appeared to identify the most biologically relevant and donor-specific TCRbeta repertoire. The study was limited by small patient numbers, and the findings need validation in larger populations and under other immunosuppression protocols. Biological reproducibility was not directly assessed, although technical replication error appeared to be minimal. For some patients, the PCR primers changed as time went on, which meant samples from those patients could not be compared with one another at the nucleotide level. Donor-specific Treg expansion was found to exceed global Treg expansion in tolerant patients, suggesting antigen-driven rather than nonspecific expansion.

The sequence was obtained from a human donor who received a combined kidney and bone marrow transplant. Sequenced material: CD8+ T cells from blood, taken before the transplant. The chain joins TRBV4-3 to TRBJ2-7, with 10 bases in between that match TRBD1. The nucleotides read TGCGCCAGCAGCCAAGATGGGACAGGGGCCTACGAGCAGTACTTC. It codes for CASSQDGTGAYEQYF.